Given below is one T cell receptor beta chain in context. The antigen it recognizes is unknown. Within one base of it there is no much larger clone, and no base qualities were kept. This was a case-control study nested in a cohort of healthcare workers in London, UK, who had nasopharyngeal swab PCR tests and blood samples taken every week. Healthcare workers were recruited during the week of the UK lockdown, between 23 and 31 March 2020, and followed weekly for up to roughly 15 weeks. The data were obtained in a study of early T cells in non-severe SARS-CoV-2 infection (dated by TCRdb to the early 2020s). Background on the whole study: TCR sequencing used bulk RNA from unsorted whole blood, so alpha and beta chains could not be paired.

Beyond this particular receptor, the publication reports: VDJdb matching was skewed toward anti-spike CD8 responses, so virus-specific expansions were likely underestimated and private and CD4 specificities were missed.

Libraries came from 5' RACE. Reads for this sample came from a NextSeq 500. Unique molecular identifiers were attached to individual cDNA molecules in the TCR library protocol so that sequencing error and PCR bias could be corrected. Both TCR alpha and beta chains were sequenced, and tight co-correlation was observed between alpha and beta sequence abundances in each sample. Concerning the study's data processing: V gene, J gene and CDR3 annotation of TCR sequences was performed with Decombinator V4. TCRs were defined as expanded if a significant change between any two time points was detected under a Poisson model with p below 0.0001. Abundances of TCRs were expressed as counts per million after normalisation to the total number of TCRs sequenced in each sample. VDJdb, accessed 1 November 2021, was searched for CMV, EBV and SARS-CoV-2 annotated TCRs, excluding TCRs annotated for multiple antigens. Starting from the raw public reads, TCRdb applied fastp trimming at Q25, assembled clones with MiXCR and retained in-frame beta chains. Rows with a matching CDR3 protein are joined into one entry that keeps the most common DNA and genes. These V and J calls are TCRdb output, not the study's own analysis. The table for this sample lists tens of thousands of distinct CDR3 sequences; 13% to 15% of them were counted only once. The top ten clones comprise roughly 6.4% of the sample.

The sample was whole blood. The sequence was collected from an adult who was a healthcare worker with PCR-confirmed SARS-CoV-2 infection or an uninfected control (not recorded which).

At the DNA level, the sequence is TGTGCCAGCAGCCCCTTACAGGGGGCGTACGGGGAGCTGTTTTTT. Its translation reads: CASSPLQGAYGELFF. The sequence is built from TRBV7-7 and TRBJ2-2; 9 bases in the middle match TRBD1. Sequences SSHAT (CDR1) and FNYEAQ (CDR2) are obtained from the germline V gene (reference sequence). V is cut back by 5 bases and J by 7 bases, with 8 bases in the junction unmatched. Counted from cysteine to phenylalanine, this CDR3 has 15 amino acids. Only the CDR3 part of the read is kept: 45 bases, read in frame from the first base.